This entry features one T cell receptor (beta chain) sequence. TCR beta CDR3 sequences were amplified from RNA transcripts. The study used the HTBI primer set for a first-round RT-PCR of the TCR CDR3. TCRdb re-derived calls from the multiplex PCR reads in MiXCR, one entry per CDR3 protein. This table has some 800,000 distinct CDR3 sequences, roughly 40% appearing once. In making diagnoses, clinical symptoms, serum thyroxine and TRAb, thyroid ultrasound and orbital computed tomography were all used. The data were taken from a study of T cells in Graves' hyperthyroidism and ophthalmopathy. Germline values: CDR1 SGHDT, CDR2 YYEEEE. Trimming pared 0 bases from V and 3 bases from J, leaving 10 bases between. The CDR3 is 14 amino acids.

The specimen sequenced was blood. The clonotype was recovered from a man between 18 and 29 years old with Graves' hyperthyroidism. This chain links TRBV5-6 with TRBJ2-7; no clear D gene. CDR3 loop: CASSLGPAGYEQYF. DNA for the CDR3: TGTGCCAGCAGCTTGGGACCTGCAGGCTACGAGCAGTACTTC.